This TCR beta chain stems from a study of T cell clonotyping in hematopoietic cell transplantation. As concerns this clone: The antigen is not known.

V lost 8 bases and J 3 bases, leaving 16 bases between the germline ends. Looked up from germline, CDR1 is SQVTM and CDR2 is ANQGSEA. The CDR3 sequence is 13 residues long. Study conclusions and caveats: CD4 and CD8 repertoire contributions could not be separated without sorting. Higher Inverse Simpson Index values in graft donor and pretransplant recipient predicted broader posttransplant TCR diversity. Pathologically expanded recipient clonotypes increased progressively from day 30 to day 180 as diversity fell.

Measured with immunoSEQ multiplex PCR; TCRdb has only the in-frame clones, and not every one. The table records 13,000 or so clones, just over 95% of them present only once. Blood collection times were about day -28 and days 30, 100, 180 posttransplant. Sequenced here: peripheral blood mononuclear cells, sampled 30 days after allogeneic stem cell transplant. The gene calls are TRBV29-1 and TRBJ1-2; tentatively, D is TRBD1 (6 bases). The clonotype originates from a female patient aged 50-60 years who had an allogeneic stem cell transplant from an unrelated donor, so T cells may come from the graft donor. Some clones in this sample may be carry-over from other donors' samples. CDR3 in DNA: TGCAGCCTGTGGGGGGGCGCTGACTATGGCTACACCTTC. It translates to CSLWGGADYGYTF.